This T cell receptor (beta chain) originates from a study of T cell responses to AZD1222 COVID-19 vaccine listed by TCRdb under 2021. Study-level background: Because spike-specific TCR depth and breadth did not differ between the two schedules, AZD1222 recipients who got a second dose at roughly 4 weeks were pooled with those who got a second dose at roughly 12 weeks. TCR sequencing covered some 240 trial participants: 200 to 220 given two doses of AZD1222 and about 26 given two doses of MenACWY control vaccine. Enrollment into the trials was organized by age into subgroups of 18-55, 56-69 and 70-plus years, and those subgroups contained roughly 140, 27 and 60 TCR-sequenced participants, respectively.

For CDR1 and CDR2, the germline V gene (reference sequence) lists WNHNN and SYGVQD. The CDR3 covers 16 residues, taking in both the cysteine and the phenylalanine. Only the CDR3 region is kept as DNA, spanning 48 bases read in frame from base 1. At the junction V is shortened by 8 bases and J by 7 bases; bases outside the gene matches: 16. The CDR3 regions of human TCRbeta chains were analyzed by immunosequencing. Regarding the original processing steps: TCRs in the repertoires were compared against a reference library of SARS-CoV-2-specific TCRs that had been generated with the MIRA antigen-specificity platform. Breadth was defined as the fraction of unique TCRs that were SARS-CoV-2-associated. Depth was defined as the fraction of total T cells that were SARS-CoV-2-associated. Using the MIRA data, each spike-specific TCR was assigned both to the spike region to which the TCR was reactive and to a CD4 or CD8 class. Log10-transformed breadth and depth values were compared by one-way ANOVA with Sidak's multiple comparisons tests. As stored in TCRdb, this immuneACCESS dataset retains in-frame rearrangements with V and J assigned. A fraction of the clones does not appear; measured against another copy, unresolved V genes explain less than half of the discrepancy, and the remainder lacks a known reason. That table furnishes V, J and clone size, whereas the DNA furnished D and trimming. The sample table holds fewer than 130,000 clones, of which 81% were seen once. Roughly 5% of the sample is held by the ten biggest clonotypes.

The time point label corresponds to: baseline before first vaccination. Vaccinee samples were obtained from the UK trials COV001 and COV002, which included a single-blind randomized controlled phase 2/3 trial of AZD1222 (ChAdOx1 nCoV-19) in healthy adults. For TCRbeta chain sequencing, PBMC samples from trial participants were taken at day 0 and at day 28 after the second dose. Remarks on this clone: Its antigen specificity is not known. No base qualities exist here, and no much larger clone lies one base off it.

Overall results and qualifications from the work: Participants were mostly white British and included more females than males, and it was suggested by the authors that clonal diversity may have been underestimated. In the small 56-69-year group, the increase in depth fell short of significance, most likely because of low power. Conclusions about previously exposed vaccinees are limited, since just six AZD1222 recipients were seropositive for SARS-CoV-2 at baseline. The vaccine-associated CD4 TCRs covered the entire spike protein, and the dominant responses fell in regions 160-218 and 743-854. Because no day 14 peak-response samples were available, the repertoires could be characterized only after the peak T cell response. Spike-specific TCR breadth and depth rose significantly after two AZD1222 doses compared with day 0 and with MenACWY recipients. Reportedly, almost half of the unique spike-specific TCRs recognized epitopes lying outside the regions that are mutated in the B.1.351 and B.1.1.7 variants.

The chain was built from TRBV10-1 and TRBJ2-1, with 8 junctional bases fitting TRBD2. The source of this sequence is an adult in good health. This specimen was peripheral blood, taken on day 0 of AZD1222 vaccination. The CDR3 region: CASSIGGSGSGNEQFF. The DNA is TGCGCCAGCTCCATCGGCGGGAGCGGGAGCGGGAATGAGCAGTTCTTC.